This entry describes one T cell receptor (beta chain). The antigen is unknown. This sample is drawn from a study of cytomegalovirus exposure and HLA in healthy donors. Study details: There were approximately 80 million unique TCRs (from HLA-typed donors) in an early data release.

The J segment lost 8 bases and the V segment lost 3 bases, leaving 11 bases of the junction unmatched. The CDR3 contains 15 residues. Germline V lookup: CDR1 SGHNT, CDR2 YYREEE (reference sequence). Regarding the study as a whole: Later on, an analysis found that several of the most significant clusters appeared to be linked to common viral pathogens, which included parvovirus B19. Researchers catalogued 164 TCR beta chains as cytomegalovirus-associated.

The PCR ran on 60 Vbeta and 13 Jbeta primers. The repertoire was sequenced with immunoSEQ multiplex PCR; TCRdb's copy has only in-frame clones and lacks some. The sample lists around 120,000 clones, about four fifths occurring once. The material sequenced was PBMCs. The sequence derives from a woman between 35 and 50 years old in good health and CMV-seronegative. The chain combines TRBV5-4 with TRBJ2-1, with TRBD1 identical over 7 bases. Written as DNA, the CDR3 is TGTGCCAGCAGCTCGGGACAGCCCCCGAGGGATGAGCAGTTCTTC. It is translated as CASSSGQPPRDEQFF.